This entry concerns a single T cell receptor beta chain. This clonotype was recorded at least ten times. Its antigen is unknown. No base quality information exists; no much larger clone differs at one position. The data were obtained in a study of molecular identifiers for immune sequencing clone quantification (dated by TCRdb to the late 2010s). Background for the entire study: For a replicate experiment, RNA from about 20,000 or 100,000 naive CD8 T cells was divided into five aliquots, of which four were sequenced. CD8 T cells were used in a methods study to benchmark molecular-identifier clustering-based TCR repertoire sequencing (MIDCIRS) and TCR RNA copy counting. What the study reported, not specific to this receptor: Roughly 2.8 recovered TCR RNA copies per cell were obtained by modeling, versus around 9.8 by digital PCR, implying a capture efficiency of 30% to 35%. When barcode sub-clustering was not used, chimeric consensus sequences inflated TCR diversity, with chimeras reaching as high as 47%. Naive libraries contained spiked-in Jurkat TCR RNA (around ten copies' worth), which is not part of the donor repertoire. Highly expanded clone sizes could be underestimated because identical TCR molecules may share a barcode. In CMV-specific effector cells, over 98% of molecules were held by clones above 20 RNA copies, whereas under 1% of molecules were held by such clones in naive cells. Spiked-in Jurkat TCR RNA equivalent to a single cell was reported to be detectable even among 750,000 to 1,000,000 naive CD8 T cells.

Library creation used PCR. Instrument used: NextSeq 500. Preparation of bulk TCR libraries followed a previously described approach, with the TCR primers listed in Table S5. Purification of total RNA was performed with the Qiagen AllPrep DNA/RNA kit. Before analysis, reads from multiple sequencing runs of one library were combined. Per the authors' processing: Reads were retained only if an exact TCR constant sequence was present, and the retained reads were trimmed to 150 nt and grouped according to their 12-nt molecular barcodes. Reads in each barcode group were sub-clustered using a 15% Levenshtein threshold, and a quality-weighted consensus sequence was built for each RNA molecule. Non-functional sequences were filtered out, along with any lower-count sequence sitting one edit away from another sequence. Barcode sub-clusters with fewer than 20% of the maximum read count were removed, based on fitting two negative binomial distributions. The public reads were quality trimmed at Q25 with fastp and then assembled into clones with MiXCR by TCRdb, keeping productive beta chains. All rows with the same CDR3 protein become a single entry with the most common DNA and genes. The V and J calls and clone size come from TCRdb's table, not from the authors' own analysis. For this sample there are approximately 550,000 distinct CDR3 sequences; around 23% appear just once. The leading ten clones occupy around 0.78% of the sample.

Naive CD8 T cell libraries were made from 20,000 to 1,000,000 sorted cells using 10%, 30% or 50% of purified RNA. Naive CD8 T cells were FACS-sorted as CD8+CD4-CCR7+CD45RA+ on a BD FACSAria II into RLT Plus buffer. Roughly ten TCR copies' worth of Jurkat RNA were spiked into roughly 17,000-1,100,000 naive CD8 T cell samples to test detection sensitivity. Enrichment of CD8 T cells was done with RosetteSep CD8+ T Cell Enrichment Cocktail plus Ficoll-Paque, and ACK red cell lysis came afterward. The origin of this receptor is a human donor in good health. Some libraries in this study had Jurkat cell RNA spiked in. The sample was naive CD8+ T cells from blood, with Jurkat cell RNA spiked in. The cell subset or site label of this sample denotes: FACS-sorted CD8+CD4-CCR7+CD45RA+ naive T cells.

The CDR3 protein sequence reads: CSARDAGGAGQPQHF. The DNA reads TGCAGTGCTAGAGATGCGGGGGGCGCGGGTCAGCCCCAGCATTTT. Here the chain combines TRBV20-1 and TRBJ1-5; a weak D assignment points to TRBD1 (6 bases agree). Reading the germline V gene (reference sequence) gives CDR1 DFQATT and CDR2 SNEGSKA. The CDR3 has 15 amino acids, counting the end cysteine and phenylalanine. Left in the record is the CDR3 DNA by itself, 45 bases read in frame from the first base. Cut back by 0 bases and 6 bases, the V and J ends lie 15 bases apart.